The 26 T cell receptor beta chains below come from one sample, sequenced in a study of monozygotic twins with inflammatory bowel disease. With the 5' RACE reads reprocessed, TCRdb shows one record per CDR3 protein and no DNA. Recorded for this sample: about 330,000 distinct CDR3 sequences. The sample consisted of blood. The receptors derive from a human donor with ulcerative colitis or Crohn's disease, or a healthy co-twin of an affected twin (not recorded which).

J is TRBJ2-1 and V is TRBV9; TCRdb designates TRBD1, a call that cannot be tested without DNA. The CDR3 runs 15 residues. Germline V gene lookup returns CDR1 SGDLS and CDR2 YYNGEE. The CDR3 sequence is CASSVAGGWYNEQFF.

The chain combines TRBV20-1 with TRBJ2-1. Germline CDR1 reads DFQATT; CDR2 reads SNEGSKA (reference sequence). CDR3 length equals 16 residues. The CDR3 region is CSARDRSGSSYNEQFF.

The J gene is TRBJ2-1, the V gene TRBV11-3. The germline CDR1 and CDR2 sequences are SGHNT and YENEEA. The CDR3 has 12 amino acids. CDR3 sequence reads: CASSLKTNEQFF.

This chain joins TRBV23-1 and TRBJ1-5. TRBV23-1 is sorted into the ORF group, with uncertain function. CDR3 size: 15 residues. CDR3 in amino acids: CASSQGPPGNQPQHF.

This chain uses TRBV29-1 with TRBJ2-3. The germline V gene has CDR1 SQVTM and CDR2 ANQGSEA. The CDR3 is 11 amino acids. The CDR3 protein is CSVDPADTQYF.

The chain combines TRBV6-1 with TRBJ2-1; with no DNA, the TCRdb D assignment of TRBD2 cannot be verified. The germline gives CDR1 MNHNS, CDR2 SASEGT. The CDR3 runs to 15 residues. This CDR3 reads CASSHTSGGAHEQFF.

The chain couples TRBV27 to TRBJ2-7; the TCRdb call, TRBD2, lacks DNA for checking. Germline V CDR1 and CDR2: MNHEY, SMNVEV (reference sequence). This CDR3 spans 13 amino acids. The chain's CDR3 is CASSSGGGYEQYF.

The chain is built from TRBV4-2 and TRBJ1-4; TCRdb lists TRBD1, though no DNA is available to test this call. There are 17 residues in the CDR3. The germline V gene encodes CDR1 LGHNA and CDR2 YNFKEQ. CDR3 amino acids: CASSQDVGQGRNEKLFF.

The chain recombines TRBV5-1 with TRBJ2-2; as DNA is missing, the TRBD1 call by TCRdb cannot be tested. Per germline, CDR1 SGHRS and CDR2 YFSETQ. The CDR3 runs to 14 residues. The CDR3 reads CASSPGQGGGELFF.

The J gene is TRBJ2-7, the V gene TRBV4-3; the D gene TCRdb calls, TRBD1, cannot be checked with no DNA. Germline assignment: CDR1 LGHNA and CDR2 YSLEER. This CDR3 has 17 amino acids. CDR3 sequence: CASSLLRQGSPSYEQYF.

The CDR3 sequence: CASSLFSYEQFF. The chain carries TRBV7-2 and TRBJ2-1. Germline assignment: CDR1 SGHTA and CDR2 FQGNSA. The CDR3 totals 12 residues.

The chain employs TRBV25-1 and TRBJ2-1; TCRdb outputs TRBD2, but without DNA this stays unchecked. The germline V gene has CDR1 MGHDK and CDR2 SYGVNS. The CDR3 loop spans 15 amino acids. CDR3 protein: CASSEGWTSNNEQFF.

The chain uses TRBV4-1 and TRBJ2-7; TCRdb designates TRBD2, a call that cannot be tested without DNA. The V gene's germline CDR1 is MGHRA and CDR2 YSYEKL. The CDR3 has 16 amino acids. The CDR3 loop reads CASSQSFVGEGNEQYF.

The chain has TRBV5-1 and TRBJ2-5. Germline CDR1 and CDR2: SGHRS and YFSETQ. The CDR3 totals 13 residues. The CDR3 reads CASSFTKQETQYF.

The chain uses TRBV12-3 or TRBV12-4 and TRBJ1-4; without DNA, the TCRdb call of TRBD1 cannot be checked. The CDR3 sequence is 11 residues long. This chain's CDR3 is CASRGEGKLFF.

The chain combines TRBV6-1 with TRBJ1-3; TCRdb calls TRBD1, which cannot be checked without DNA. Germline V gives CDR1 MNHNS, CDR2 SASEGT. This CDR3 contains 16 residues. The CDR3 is CASSTTDRISGNTIYF.

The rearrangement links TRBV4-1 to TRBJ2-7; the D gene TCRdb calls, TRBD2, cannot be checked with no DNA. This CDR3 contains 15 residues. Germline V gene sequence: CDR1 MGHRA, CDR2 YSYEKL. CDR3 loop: CASSPYSIGRYEQYF.

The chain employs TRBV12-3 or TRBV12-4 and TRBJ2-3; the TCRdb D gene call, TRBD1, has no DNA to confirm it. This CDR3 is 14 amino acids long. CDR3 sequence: CASSLDIPGDTQYF.

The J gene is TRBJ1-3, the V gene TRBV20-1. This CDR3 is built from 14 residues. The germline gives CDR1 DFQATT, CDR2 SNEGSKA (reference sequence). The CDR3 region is CSAPNQKAGNTIYF.

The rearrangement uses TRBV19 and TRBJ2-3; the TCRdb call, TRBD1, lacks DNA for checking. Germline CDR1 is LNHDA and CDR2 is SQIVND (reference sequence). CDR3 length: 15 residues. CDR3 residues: CASRTGGDPTDTQYF. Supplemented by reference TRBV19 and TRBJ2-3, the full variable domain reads DGGITQSPKYLFRKEGQNVTLSCEQNLNHDAMYWYRQDPGQGLRLIYYSQIVNDFQKGDIAEGYSVSREKKESFPLTVTSAQKNPTAFYLCASRTGGDPTDTQYFGPGTRLTVL.

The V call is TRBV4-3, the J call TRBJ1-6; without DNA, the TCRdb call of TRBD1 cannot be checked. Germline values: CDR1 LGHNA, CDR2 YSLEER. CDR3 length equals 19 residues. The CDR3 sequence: CASSQGLGQTSSYNSPLHF.

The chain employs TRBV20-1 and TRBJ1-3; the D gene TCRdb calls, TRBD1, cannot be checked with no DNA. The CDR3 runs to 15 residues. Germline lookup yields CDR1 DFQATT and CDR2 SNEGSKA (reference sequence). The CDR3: CSARTSTVSGNTIYF.

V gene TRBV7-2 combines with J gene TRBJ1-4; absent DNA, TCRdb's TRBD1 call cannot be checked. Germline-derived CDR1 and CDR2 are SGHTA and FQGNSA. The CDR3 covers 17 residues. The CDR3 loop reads CAKKKYRPGVTNEKLFF.

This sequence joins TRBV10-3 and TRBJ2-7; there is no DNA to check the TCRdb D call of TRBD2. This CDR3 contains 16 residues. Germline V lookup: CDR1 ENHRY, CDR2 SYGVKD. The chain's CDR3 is CAIAPSPSGSAGEQYF.

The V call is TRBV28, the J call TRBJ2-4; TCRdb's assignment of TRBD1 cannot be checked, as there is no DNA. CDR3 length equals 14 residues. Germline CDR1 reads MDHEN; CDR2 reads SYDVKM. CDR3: CASSLIPAPQGSYF.

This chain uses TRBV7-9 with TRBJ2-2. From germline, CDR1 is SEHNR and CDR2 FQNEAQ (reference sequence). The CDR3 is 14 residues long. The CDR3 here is CASSLARVYGELFF.